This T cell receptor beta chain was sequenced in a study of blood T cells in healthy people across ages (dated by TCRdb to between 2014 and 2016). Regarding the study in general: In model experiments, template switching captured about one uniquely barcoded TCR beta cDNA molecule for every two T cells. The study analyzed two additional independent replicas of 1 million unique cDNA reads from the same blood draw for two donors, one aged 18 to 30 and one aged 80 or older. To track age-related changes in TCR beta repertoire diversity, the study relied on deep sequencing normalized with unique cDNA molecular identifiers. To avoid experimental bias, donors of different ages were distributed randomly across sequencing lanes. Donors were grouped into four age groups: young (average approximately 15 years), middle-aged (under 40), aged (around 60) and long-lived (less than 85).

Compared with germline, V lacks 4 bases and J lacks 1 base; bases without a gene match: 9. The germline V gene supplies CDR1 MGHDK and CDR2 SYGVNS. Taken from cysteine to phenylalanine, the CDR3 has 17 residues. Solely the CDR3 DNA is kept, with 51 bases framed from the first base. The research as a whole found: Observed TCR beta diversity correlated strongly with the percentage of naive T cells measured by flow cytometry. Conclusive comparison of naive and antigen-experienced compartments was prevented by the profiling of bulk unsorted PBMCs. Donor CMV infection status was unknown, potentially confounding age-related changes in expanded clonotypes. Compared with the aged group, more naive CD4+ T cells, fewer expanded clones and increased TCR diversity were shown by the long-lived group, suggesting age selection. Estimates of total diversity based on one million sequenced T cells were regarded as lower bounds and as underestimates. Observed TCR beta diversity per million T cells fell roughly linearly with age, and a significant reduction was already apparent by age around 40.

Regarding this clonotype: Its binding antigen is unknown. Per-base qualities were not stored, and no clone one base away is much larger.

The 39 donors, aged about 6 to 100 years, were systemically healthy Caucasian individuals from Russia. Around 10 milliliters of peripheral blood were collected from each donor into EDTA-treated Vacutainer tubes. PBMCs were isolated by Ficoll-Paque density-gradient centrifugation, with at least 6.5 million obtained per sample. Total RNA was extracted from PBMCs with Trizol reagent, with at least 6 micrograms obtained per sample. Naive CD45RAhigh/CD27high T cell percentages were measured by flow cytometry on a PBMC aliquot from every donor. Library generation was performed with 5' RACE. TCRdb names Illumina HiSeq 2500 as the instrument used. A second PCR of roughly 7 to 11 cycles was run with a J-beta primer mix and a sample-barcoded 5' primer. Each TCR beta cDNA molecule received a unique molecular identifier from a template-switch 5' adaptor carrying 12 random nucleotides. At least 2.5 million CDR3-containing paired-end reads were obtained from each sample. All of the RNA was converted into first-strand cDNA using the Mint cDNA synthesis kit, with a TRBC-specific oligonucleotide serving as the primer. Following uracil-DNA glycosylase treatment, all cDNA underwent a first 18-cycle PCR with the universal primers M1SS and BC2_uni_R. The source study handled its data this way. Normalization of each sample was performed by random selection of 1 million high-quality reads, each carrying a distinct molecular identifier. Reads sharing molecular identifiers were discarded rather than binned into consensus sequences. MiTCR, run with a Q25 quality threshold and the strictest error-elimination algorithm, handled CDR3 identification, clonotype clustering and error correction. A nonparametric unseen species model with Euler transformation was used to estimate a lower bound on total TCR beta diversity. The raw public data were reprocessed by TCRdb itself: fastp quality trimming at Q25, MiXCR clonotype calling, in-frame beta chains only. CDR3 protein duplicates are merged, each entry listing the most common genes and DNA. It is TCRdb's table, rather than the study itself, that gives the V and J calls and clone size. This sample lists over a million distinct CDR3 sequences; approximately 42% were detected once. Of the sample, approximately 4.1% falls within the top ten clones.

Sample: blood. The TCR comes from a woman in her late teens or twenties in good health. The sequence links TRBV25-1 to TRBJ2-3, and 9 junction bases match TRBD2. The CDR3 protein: CASSASRLAACTDTQYF. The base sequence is TGTGCCAGCAGTGCATCGCGACTAGCGGCTTGCACAGATACGCAGTATTTT.